This T cell receptor (beta chain) was sequenced in a study of T-cell reconstitution after alpha-beta-depleted transplantation in children. Unique molecular identifiers were incorporated into the prepared TCRbeta library. TCRdb reprocessed the PCR reads with MiXCR, giving one entry per CDR3 protein. The table shows 70,000 to 100,000 distinct CDR3 sequences, with 12% occurring only once. This clonotype was recorded at least ten times. Here the sequenced sample was PBMCs from the stem cell graft donor, taken from the stem cell graft. The TCR originated in a human donor who donated a stem cell graft to a child with inherited bone marrow failure.

The DNA of the CDR3 is TGTGCCAGCAGCGTAGAATCCTGGGCAGAAGCGGGAGTTCGTGAGCAGTACTTC. It specifies CASSVESWAEAGVREQYF. The chain has TRBV9 and TRBJ2-7, with 8 bases that match TRBD2. The germline CDR1 and CDR2 sequences are SGDLS and YYNGEE. With 0 bases clipped from V and 7 bases from J, the junction kept 18 bases outside the gene matches. The CDR3 runs to 18 residues.